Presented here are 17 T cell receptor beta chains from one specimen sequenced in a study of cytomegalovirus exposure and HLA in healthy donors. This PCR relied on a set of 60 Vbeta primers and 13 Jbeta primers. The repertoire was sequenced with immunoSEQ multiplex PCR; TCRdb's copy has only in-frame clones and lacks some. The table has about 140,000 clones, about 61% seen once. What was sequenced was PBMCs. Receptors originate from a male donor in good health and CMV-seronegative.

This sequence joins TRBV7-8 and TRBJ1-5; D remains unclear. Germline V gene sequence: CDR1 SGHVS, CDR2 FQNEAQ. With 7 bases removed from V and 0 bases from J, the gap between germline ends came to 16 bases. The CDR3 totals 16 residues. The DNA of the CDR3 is TGTGCCAGCACCCCGTTGGAGTCATATAGCAATCAGCCCCAGCATTTT. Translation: CASTPLESYSNQPQHF.

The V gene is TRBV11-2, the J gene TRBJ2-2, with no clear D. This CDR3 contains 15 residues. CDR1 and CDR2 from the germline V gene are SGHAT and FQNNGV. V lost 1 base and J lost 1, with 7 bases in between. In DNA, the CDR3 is TGTGCCAGCAGCTTAGGAAGAGGGAACACCGGGGAGCTGTTTTTT. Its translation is CASSLGRGNTGELFF.

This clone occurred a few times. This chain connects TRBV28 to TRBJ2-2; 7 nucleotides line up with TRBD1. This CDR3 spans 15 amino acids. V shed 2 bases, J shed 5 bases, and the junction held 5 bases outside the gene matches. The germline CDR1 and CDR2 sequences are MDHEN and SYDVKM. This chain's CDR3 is CASSLGDRETGELFF. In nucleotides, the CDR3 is TGTGCCAGCAGTTTAGGGGACAGAGAGACCGGGGAGCTGTTTTTT.

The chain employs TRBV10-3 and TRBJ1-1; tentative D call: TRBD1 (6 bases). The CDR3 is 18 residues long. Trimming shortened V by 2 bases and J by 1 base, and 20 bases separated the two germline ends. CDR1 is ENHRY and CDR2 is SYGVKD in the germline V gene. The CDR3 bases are TGTGCCATCAGTGAGCCAACAACTCCGCCAGGGGCGAACACTGAAGCTTTCTTT. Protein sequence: CAISEPTTPPGANTEAFF.

The DNA for the CDR3 is TGTGCCAGCAGCGTAGGACTAGCGGGGGGGCGAAGCACAGATACGCAGTATTTT. This sequence encodes CASSVGLAGGRSTDTQYF. The V gene is TRBV9, the J gene TRBJ2-3; TRBD2 aligns across 14 bases. The CDR3 runs to 18 residues. Trimming cost V 0 bases and J 0 bases; bases outside gene matches: 3. Germline V gene data show CDR1 as SGDLS and CDR2 as YYNGEE.

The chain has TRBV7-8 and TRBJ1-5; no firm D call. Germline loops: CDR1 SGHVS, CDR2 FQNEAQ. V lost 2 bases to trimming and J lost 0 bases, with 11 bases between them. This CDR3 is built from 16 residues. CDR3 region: CASSLFAVNSNQPQHF. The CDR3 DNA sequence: TGTGCCAGCAGCTTATTTGCAGTAAATAGCAATCAGCCCCAGCATTTT.

This CDR3 reads CASSPTGRETEAFF. The CDR3 DNA reads TGTGCCAGCAGCCCTACTGGGCGGGAGACTGAAGCTTTCTTT. The V call is TRBV7-8, the J call TRBJ1-1; D unclear. CDR3 length: 14 amino acids. Trimming pared 5 bases from V and 5 bases from J, leaving 15 bases between. Germline V gene sequence: CDR1 SGHVS, CDR2 FQNEAQ.

Here the CDR3 DNA reads TGTGCCAGCAGCTTAGCACCCGGGACAGCGATGAACACTGAAGCTTTCTTT. Encoded protein: CASSLAPGTAMNTEAFF. The chain recombines TRBV7-2 with TRBJ1-1, with 7 bases fitting TRBD1. Germline CDR1 reads SGHTA; CDR2 reads FQGNSA. V lost 0 bases, J lost 0 bases, and 7 bases stayed unmatched. This CDR3 has 17 amino acids.

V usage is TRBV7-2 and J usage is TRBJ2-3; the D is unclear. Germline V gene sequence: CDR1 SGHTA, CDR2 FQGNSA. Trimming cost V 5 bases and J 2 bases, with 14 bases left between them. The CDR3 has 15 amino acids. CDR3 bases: TGTGCCAGCAGCCCGAATAGTGCATTCACAGATACGCAGTATTTT. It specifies CASSPNSAFTDTQYF.

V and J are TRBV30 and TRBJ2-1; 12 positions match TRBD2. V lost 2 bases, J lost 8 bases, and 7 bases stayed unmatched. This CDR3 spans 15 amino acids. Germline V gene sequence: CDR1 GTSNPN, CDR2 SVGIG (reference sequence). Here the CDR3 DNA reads TGTGCCTGGAGTCCCGGGACTAGCGGGTGGGATGAGCAGTTCTTC. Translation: CAWSPGTSGWDEQFF. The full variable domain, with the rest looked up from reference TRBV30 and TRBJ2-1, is SQTIHQWPATLVQPVGSPLSLECTVEGTSNPNLYWYRQAAGRGLQLLFYSVGIGQISSEVPQNLSASRPQDRQFILSSKKLLLSDSGFYLCAWSPGTSGWDEQFFGPGTRLTVL.

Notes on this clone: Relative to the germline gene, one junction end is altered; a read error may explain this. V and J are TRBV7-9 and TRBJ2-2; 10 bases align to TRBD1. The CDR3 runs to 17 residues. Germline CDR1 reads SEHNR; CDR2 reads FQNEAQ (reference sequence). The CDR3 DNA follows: TGTTCCAGCAGCCGATCTACCGGGACAGGGGCCACCGGGGAGCTGTTTTTT. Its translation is CSSSRSTGTGATGELFF.

Written as DNA, the CDR3 is TGTGCCAGCAGCTTGGTTGACGGGGGGGCGATTGGCTACACCTTC. This encodes CASSLVDGGAIGYTF. The chain employs TRBV5-4 and TRBJ1-2, with D possibly matching TRBD1 (6 bases). Per the germline V gene, CDR1 is SGHNT and CDR2 is YYREEE (reference sequence). This CDR3 has 15 residues. The germline V and J ends were trimmed by 0 bases and 7 bases, with 16 bases remaining between them.

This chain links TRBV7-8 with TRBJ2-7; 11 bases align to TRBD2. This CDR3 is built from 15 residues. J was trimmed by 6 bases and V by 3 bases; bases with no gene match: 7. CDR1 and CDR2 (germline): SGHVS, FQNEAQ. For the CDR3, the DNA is TGTGCCAGCAGCTTGCCTGGGACTAGCGGATGCGAGCAGTACTTC. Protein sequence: CASSLPGTSGCEQYF.

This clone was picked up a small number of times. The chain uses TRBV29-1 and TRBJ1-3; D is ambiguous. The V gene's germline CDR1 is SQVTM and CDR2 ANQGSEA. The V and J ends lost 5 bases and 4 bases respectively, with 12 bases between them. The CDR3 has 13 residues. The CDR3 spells CSVPGVSGNTIYF. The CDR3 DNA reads TGCAGCGTTCCCGGGGTCTCCGGAAACACCATATATTTT. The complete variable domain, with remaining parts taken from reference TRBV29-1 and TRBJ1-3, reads SAVISQKPSRDICQRGTSLTIQCQVDSQVTMMFWYRQQPGQSLTLIATANQGSEATYESGFVIDKFPISRPNLTFSTLTVSNMSPEDSSIYLCSVPGVSGNTIYFGEGSWLTVV.

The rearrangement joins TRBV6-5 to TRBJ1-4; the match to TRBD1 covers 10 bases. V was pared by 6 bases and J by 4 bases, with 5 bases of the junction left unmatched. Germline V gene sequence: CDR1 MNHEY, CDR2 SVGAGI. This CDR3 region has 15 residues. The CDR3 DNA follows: TGTGCCAGCAGACGGACAGGGGGAGGTAATGAAAAACTGTTTTTT. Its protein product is CASRRTGGGNEKLFF.

This chain's CDR3 is CASSLGGGGSYNEQFF. CDR3 nucleotides: TGTGCCAGCAGCTTGGGCGGGGGGGGCTCCTACAATGAGCAGTTCTTC. The chain uses TRBV5-4 and TRBJ2-1; the match to TRBD2 covers 9 bases. Unmatched junction bases numbered 1, after V lost 0 bases and J lost 0 bases. Germline V gene lookup returns CDR1 SGHNT and CDR2 YYREEE (reference sequence). CDR3 size: 16 residues.

The CDR3 sequence is CASRRTELNSPLHF. The CDR3 DNA follows: TGTGCCAGCAGACGGACAGAATTAAATTCACCCCTCCACTTT. This chain connects TRBV6-4 to TRBJ1-6, with D perhaps TRBD1 (6 bases). The CDR3 is made up of 14 amino acids. The V gene lost 6 bases and the J gene lost 7 bases, with 13 bases spanning the gap. Germline lookup yields CDR1 MRHNA and CDR2 SNTAGT.